This T cell receptor beta chain was found in a study of T cells in Graves' hyperthyroidism and ophthalmopathy. The CDR3 loop spans 14 amino acids. Trimming took off 1 base at V and 0 bases at J, with 10 bases between the two ends. CDR1 and CDR2 from the germline V gene are DFQATT and SNEGSKA (reference sequence). Investigators excluded patients with uncontrolled infection, other autoimmune disease, pregnancy or lactation. RNA transcripts were the template for amplifying TCR beta CDR3 regions. RT-PCR in the first round (using the HTBI primer set) targeted the TCR CDR3. MiXCR, run by TCRdb on the multiplex PCR reads, gives a single entry per CDR3 protein. The repertoire holds roughly 740,000 distinct CDR3 sequences, with roughly 15% as singletons.

The chain couples TRBV20-1 to TRBJ2-7, with a possible D match to TRBD2 (5 bases). Specimen: blood. This clonotype was obtained from a man between 18 and 35 years old with Graves' hyperthyroidism. The CDR3 DNA reads as TGCAGTGCTAGAGGGACTGCCCACTCCTACGAGCAGTACTTC. Translated, it gives CSARGTAHSYEQYF.